These 18 T cell receptor beta chains share one sample of origin, sequenced in a study of neoadjuvant anti-PD-1 for oral cavity cancer. Sequenced by immunoSEQ multiplex PCR; TCRdb stores in-frame clones only, minus some. The sample lists 60,000 to 75,000 clones, around 88% occurring once. The sample in question was PBMCs, obtained before nivolumab (anti-PD-1) treatment. Receptors originate from a person aged 35-79 years with oral cavity squamous cell carcinoma.

J is TRBJ1-5 and V is TRBV30; D may be TRBD1 (5 bases). This CDR3 has 13 amino acids. CDR1 GTSNPN and CDR2 SVGIG come from the germline V gene (reference sequence). The V end lost 0 bases, the J end lost 7 bases, and 10 bases lay between the germline ends. This CDR3 reads CAWSVRGGQPQHF. The CDR3 DNA is TGTGCCTGGAGTGTACGGGGGGGACAGCCCCAGCATTTT.

This sequence joins TRBV20-1 and TRBJ2-7; possibly TRBD1 for D (5 bases). The ends were cut back, 4 bases at V and 7 bases at J, with 11 bases in the middle. There are 11 residues in the CDR3. Germline-derived CDR1 and CDR2 are DFQATT and SNEGSKA (reference sequence). The DNA for the CDR3 is TGCAGTGCTATACGGCGGACAGAGCAGTACTTC. Translated: CSAIRRTEQYF.

This chain uses TRBV7-8 with TRBJ1-4; D remains ambiguous. Trimming pared 2 bases from V and 7 bases from J, leaving 17 bases between. This CDR3 has 16 amino acids. From germline, CDR1 is SGHVS and CDR2 FQNEAQ. CDR3 nucleotides: TGTGCCAGCAGCTTATCGCCGATTGGGCGGGCTGAAAAACTGTTTTTT. Translated: CASSLSPIGRAEKLFF.

This clone was seen a handful of times. As DNA, the CDR3 is TGTGCCAGCAGCGGAGGCGCGGGAATTTCTCAGCCCCAGCATTTT. This codes for CASSGGAGISQPQHF. V and J are TRBV7-2 and TRBJ1-5; D is uncertain. From germline, CDR1 is SGHTA and CDR2 FQGNSA. The CDR3 runs to 15 residues. Trimming took 5 bases from V and 6 from J, leaving 17 bases between them.

By sample share, this clone is medium-sized. V usage is TRBV7-9 and J usage is TRBJ1-1; 9 nucleotides align to TRBD1. Germline trimming cut 4 bases from V and 4 bases from J; bases unmatched to any gene: 16. Germline lookup yields CDR1 SEHNR and CDR2 FQNEAQ (reference sequence). This CDR3 has 18 amino acids. CDR3 DNA: TGTGCCAGCAGCTGGGGAACCGGGACAGGGTGGCGAAGCACTGAAGCTTTCTTT. Its protein product is CASSWGTGTGWRSTEAFF.

This clone was seen a single time. V usage is TRBV5-1 and J usage is TRBJ2-7; D unclear. The germline V and J ends were trimmed by 4 bases and 2 bases, with 7 bases remaining between them. The CDR3 length is 12 residues. Germline lookup yields CDR1 SGHRS and CDR2 YFSETQ. In DNA form, the CDR3 reads TGCGCCAGCAGCAGAGGAACCTACGAGCAGTACTTC. Translation gives CASSRGTYEQYF.

The chain combines TRBV10-3 with TRBJ2-2; D might be TRBD2 (6 bases). The V and J ends lost 4 bases and 0 bases respectively, with 9 bases between them. The length of the CDR3 is 15 residues. Germline CDR1 is ENHRY and CDR2 is SYGVKD. CDR3 sequence reads: CAISGSGPNTGELFF. In nucleotides, the CDR3 is TGTGCCATCAGTGGTAGCGGTCCGAACACCGGGGAGCTGTTTTTT.

This rearrangement joins TRBV10-3 to TRBJ2-3; a weak D match, TRBD2 (7 bases). CDR1 and CDR2 from the germline V gene are ENHRY and SYGVKD. CDR3 length: 14 residues. Trimming removed 5 bases from V and 0 bases from J, with 9 bases in between. CDR3 sequence: CAISPGGSTDTQYF. In DNA form, the CDR3 reads TGTGCCATCAGTCCGGGGGGCAGCACAGATACGCAGTATTTT.

This rearrangement joins TRBV5-5 to TRBJ1-3; D gene ambiguous. The germline CDR1 and CDR2 sequences are SGHKS and YYEKEE (reference sequence). Trimming took 0 bases from V and 0 from J, leaving 10 bases between them. The CDR3 covers 16 residues. CDR3 in amino acids: CASSLVEDYSGNTIYF. DNA for the CDR3: TGTGCCAGCAGCTTGGTCGAGGATTACTCTGGAAACACCATATATTTT.

The CDR3 DNA is TGTGCCAGCACCTGCCTCACAGGGAAGTATTCCTACGAGCAGTACTTC. It specifies CASTCLTGKYSYEQYF. The chain carries TRBV27 and TRBJ2-7; a weak D match, TRBD1 (6 bases). In germline, CDR1 is MNHEY, CDR2 SMNVEV (reference sequence). V lost 7 bases, J lost 1 base, and 20 bases lay in between. The CDR3 has 16 amino acids.

This clone occurred once. The V and J genes are TRBV5-8 and TRBJ2-5; 8 nucleotides align to TRBD1. Trimming cost V 8 bases and J 8 bases; bases outside gene matches: 14. This CDR3 spans 14 amino acids. The germline V gene encodes CDR1 SGHTS and CDR2 YDEGEE. The chain's CDR3 is CASPQGAIRTTQYF. The CDR3 DNA follows: TGTGCCAGTCCCCAGGGGGCAATCCGTACAACCCAGTACTTC.

The genes are TRBV15 and TRBJ1-5; D remains ambiguous. The CDR3 spans 13 residues. V was cut by 2 bases and J by 0 bases, with 2 bases left in between. Germline V gene sequence: CDR1 LNHNV, CDR2 YYDKDF (reference sequence). The CDR3 protein is CATSRYSNQPQHF. The CDR3 coding sequence is TGTGCCACCAGCAGATATAGCAATCAGCCCCAGCATTTT.

V gene TRBV4-1 combines with J gene TRBJ2-5, with TRBD1 as a possible D gene (6 bases). The V gene lost 9 bases and the J gene lost 4 bases, with 15 bases spanning the gap. Germline lookup yields CDR1 MGHRA and CDR2 YSYEKL. This CDR3 is 13 amino acids long. This CDR3 is CASTTGFGETQYF. The CDR3 DNA sequence: TGCGCCAGTACAACAGGGTTCGGAGAGACCCAGTACTTC.

The V and J genes are TRBV6-5 and TRBJ2-7; tentative D call: TRBD2 (5 bases). Germline assignment: CDR1 MNHEY and CDR2 SVGAGI. Trimming left V 0 bases short and J 4 bases short, with 13 bases between. CDR3 length: 15 amino acids. The CDR3 region has the DNA TGTGCCAGCAGTTACTCGAGGGCCCTTTCTTACGAGCAGTACTTC. It translates to CASSYSRALSYEQYF.

V usage is TRBV30 and J usage is TRBJ1-4; a possible D gene is TRBD1 (5 bases). CDR3 length equals 14 residues. V lost 3 bases, J lost 8 bases, and 16 bases lay in between. The germline gives CDR1 GTSNPN, CDR2 SVGIG (reference sequence). The CDR3 nucleotides are TGTGCCTGGAGATTCGACAGTGTCTCCGAAAAACTGTTTTTT. Its protein is CAWRFDSVSEKLFF.

The V gene is TRBV6-1, the J gene TRBJ2-2; weak D call: TRBD2 (5 bases). From germline, CDR1 is MNHNS and CDR2 SASEGT. V gave up 6 bases and J gave up 8 bases, with 10 bases separating them. The CDR3 has 12 residues. CDR3 sequence: CASRNPGGELFF. The CDR3 DNA reads as TGTGCCAGCAGGAACCCGGGGGGGGAGCTGTTTTTT.

This clone has only a few counts. The J gene is TRBJ1-1, the V gene TRBV5-1, with 8 bases identical to TRBD1. The CDR3 covers 15 residues. Germline loops: CDR1 SGHRS, CDR2 YFSETQ. Trimming took 6 bases from V and 0 from J; bases not matched to a gene: 7. CDR3 in DNA: TGCGCCAGCAAACTACAGGGGGTGTTGAACACTGAAGCTTTCTTT. Amino acid sequence: CASKLQGVLNTEAFF.

This clone came up once. V gene TRBV28 combines with J gene TRBJ1-1; a weak D match, TRBD1 (5 bases). Trimming stripped 6 bases from V and 4 bases from J, with 18 bases between. The CDR3 has 15 residues. The germline CDR1 and CDR2 sequences are MDHEN and SYDVKM. CDR3 amino acids: CASRTHQGWATEAFF. The DNA for the CDR3 is TGTGCCAGCAGGACCCACCAGGGTTGGGCCACTGAAGCTTTCTTT.